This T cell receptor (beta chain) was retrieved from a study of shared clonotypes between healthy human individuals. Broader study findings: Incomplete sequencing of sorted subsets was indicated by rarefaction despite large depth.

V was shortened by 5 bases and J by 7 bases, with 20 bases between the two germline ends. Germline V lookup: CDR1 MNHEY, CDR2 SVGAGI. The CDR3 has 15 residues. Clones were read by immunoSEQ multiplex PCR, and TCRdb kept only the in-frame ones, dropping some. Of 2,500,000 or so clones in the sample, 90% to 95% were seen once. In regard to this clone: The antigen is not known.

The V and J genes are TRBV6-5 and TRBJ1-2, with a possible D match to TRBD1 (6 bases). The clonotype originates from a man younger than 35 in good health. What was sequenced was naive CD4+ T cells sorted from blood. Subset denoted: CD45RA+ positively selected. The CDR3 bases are TGTGCCAGCAGTCCCTTTCCGACAGGCCTCCTTGGCTACACCTTC. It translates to CASSPFPTGLLGYTF.